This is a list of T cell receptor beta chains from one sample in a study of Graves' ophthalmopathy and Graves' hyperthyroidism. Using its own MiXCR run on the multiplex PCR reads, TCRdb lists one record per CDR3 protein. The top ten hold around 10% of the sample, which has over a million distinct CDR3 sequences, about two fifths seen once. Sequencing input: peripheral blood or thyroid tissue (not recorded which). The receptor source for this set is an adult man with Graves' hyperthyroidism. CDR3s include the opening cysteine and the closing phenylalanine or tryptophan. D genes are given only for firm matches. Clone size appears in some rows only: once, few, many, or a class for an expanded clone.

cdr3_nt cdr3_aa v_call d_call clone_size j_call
TGTGCCAGTACTTGGGAGGGCCGCGAGCAGTACTTC CASTWEGREQYF TRBV28 TRBD2 . TRBJ2-7
TGCAGCGGGACAGGAAGCTATAGCAATCAGCCCCAGCATTTT CSGTGSYSNQPQHF TRBV29-1 TRBD1 . TRBJ1-5
TGCAGTGCTAGAGGGGACAGGGGGAATGGCTACACCTTC CSARGDRGNGYTF TRBV20-1 TRBD1 . TRBJ1-2
TGTGCCACCAGCAGGGTCAGGCAGGGGGATTCACCCCTCCACTTT CATSRVRQGDSPLHF TRBV15 TRBD1 . TRBJ1-6
TGTGCCAGCAGCGTACTGAGTACTGGAAACACCATATATTTT CASSVLSTGNTIYF TRBV9 . . TRBJ1-3
TGCAGTGTTCAGAAGGGGCAGCCCAATCAGCCCCAGTACTTC CSVQKGQPNQPQYF TRBV20-1 . once TRBJ2-5
TGCGCCAGCAAGACCGACAGATCGCCTATGAACACTGAAGCTTTCTTT CASKTDRSPMNTEAFF TRBV10-2 . many TRBJ1-1
TGCAGTGCGAAAACGCCGTGGGTTGGACCCTACGAGCAGTACTTC CSAKTPWVGPYEQYF TRBV20-1 . many TRBJ2-7
TGTGCCAGTAACGCGGGACTCAGGGAGCTGTTTTTT CASNAGLRELFF TRBV19 . . TRBJ2-2
TGTGCCAGCAATCTAGCGGGGGGCTACACCTTC CASNLAGGYTF TRBV7-2 . . TRBJ1-2
TGCAGCGTTGATACCGGTAACACTGAAGCTTTCTTT CSVDTGNTEAFF TRBV29-1 . . TRBJ1-1
TGTGCCAGCAGCTCCTCGGGAGAGAACTATGGCTACACCTTC CASSSSGENYGYTF TRBV11-1 . once TRBJ1-2
TGTGCCAGCAGTGACGACAGGGAGAATTCACCCCTCCACTTT CASSDDRENSPLHF TRBV6-5 TRBD1 . TRBJ1-6
TGTGCCAGCAGCCTTCCGACCCGGCATCCAGCCTACGAGCAGTACTTC CASSLPTRHPAYEQYF TRBV7-7 . many TRBJ2-7
TGTGCCAGCAGCGTGGACAGGGCTTACACTGAAGCTTTCTTT CASSVDRAYTEAFF TRBV11-2 TRBD1 few TRBJ1-1
TGTGCCAGTAGTATGTCCGCAGGGTTTCCCTACGAGCAGTACTTC CASSMSAGFPYEQYF TRBV19 . . TRBJ2-7